Below are 19 T cell receptor beta chains sequenced from a single sample in a study of blood T cells in healthy people across ages. Alongside a J-beta primer mix, a sample-barcoded 5' primer served in a second PCR lasting 7 to 11 cycles. TCRdb reanalysed the 5' RACE reads using MiXCR and keeps one entry per CDR3 protein. This sample has 700,000 to 950,000 distinct CDR3 sequences; roughly 43% occur once, and the top ten carry 20% to 25%. The source material was blood. The receptors were gathered from a woman aged 55-75 years in good health.

The genes are TRBV6-4 and TRBJ2-5; 10 positions agree with TRBD2. Matching the DNA end better, TRBJ2-1 makes the J call doubtful. This CDR3 is 15 amino acids long. CDR1 is MRHNA and CDR2 is SNTAGT in the germline V gene. The DNA of the CDR3 is TGTGCCAGCGGTACTAGCGGGAAGTACCAAGAGACCCAGTTCTTC. Translation gives CASGTSGKYQETQFF.

In DNA, the CDR3 is TGTGCCAGCAGTGAAGCTCAACTAGCGAACACAGATACGCAGTATTTT. Translating gives CASSEAQLANTDTQYF. This chain uses TRBV2 with TRBJ2-3, with 7 positions matching TRBD2. The junction had 5 bases not matched to a gene; V was cut back by 0 bases and J by 2 bases. From germline, CDR1 is SNHLY and CDR2 FYNNEI. The CDR3 spans 16 residues.

This clonotype was observed a single time. A much bigger clone sits one base away, suggesting this may be a read error. The chain couples TRBV27 to TRBJ2-6; D might be TRBD1 (5 bases). The CDR3 has 15 residues. The germline CDR1 and CDR2 sequences are MNHEY and SMNVEV (reference sequence). The CDR3 spells CASSLKVSGADVLTF. CDR3 nucleotides: TGTGCCAGCAGTTTAAAGGTCTCTGGGGCCGACGTCCTGACTTTC.

This clonotype came up a few times. In DNA form, the CDR3 reads TGTGCCACCACGTCCGGGGAGACCCCTAGCACAGATACGCAGTATTTT. This gives the protein CATTSGETPSTDTQYF. The gene calls are TRBV15 and TRBJ2-3; tentatively, D is TRBD2 (5 bases). Germline CDR1 and CDR2: LNHNV and YYDKDF (reference sequence). The germline V and J ends were trimmed by 7 bases and 0 bases, with 17 bases remaining between them. The length of the CDR3 is 16 residues.

The chain uses TRBV20-1 and TRBJ1-2, with D tentatively TRBD1 (6 bases). The germline CDR1 and CDR2 sequences are DFQATT and SNEGSKA (reference sequence). The V and J ends lost 6 bases and 5 bases respectively, with 10 bases between them. This CDR3 has 11 residues. CDR3 sequence reads: CSAGGQYGYTF. The CDR3 bases are TGCAGTGCGGGTGGACAGTATGGCTACACCTTC.

This clonotype was counted only a few times. The chain couples TRBV10-3 to TRBJ2-6, with a tentative D call TRBD2 (6 bases). Germline lookup yields CDR1 ENHRY and CDR2 SYGVKD. This CDR3 region has 14 residues. With 11 bases removed from V and 0 bases from J, the gap between germline ends came to 11 bases. Written as DNA, the CDR3 is TGTGCCCATCACGGGAGCTCTGGGGCCAACGTCCTGACTTTC. Translation gives CAHHGSSGANVLTF.

This chain joins TRBV5-4 and TRBJ2-1; no definite D call. This CDR3 is built from 15 residues. The ends were cut back, 0 bases at V and 5 bases at J, with 12 bases in the middle. Germline CDR1 and CDR2: SGHNT and YYREEE (reference sequence). The CDR3, as DNA: TGTGCCAGCAGCTTGGCCAGCTCCTCGGACAATGAGCAGTTCTTC. Translated: CASSLASSSDNEQFF.

The CDR3 is CASSLEQGPYNEQYF. The CDR3 DNA reads TGTGCCAGCAGCTTAGAACAGGGACCCTACAATGAGCAGTACTTC. The chain combines TRBV7-9 with TRBJ2-7, with a possible D match to TRBD1 (6 bases). Germline CDR1 is SEHNR and CDR2 is FQNEAQ (reference sequence). The CDR3 runs to 15 residues. Trimming left V 1 base short and J 7 bases short, with 17 bases between.

The CDR3: CASSEFKGPSTDTQYF. The DNA for the CDR3 is TGTGCCAGCAGTGAATTCAAGGGGCCAAGCACAGATACGCAGTATTTT. The chain uses TRBV25-1 and TRBJ2-3; TRBD1 is a possible D gene (5 bases). Trimming left V 1 base short and J 0 bases short, with 11 bases between. The CDR3 has 16 amino acids. Germline CDR1 reads MGHDK; CDR2 reads SYGVNS. The entire variable domain, with the rest obtained from reference TRBV25-1 and TRBJ2-3, is as follows: EADIYQTPRYLVIGTGKKITLECSQTMGHDKMYWYQQDPGMELHLIHYSYGVNSTEKGDLSSESTVSRIRTEHFPLTLESARPSHTSQYLCASSEFKGPSTDTQYFGPGTRLTVL.

V gene TRBV7-2 combines with J gene TRBJ2-5; 9 nucleotides match TRBD2. The CDR3 length is 15 residues. CDR1 SGHTA and CDR2 FQGNSA come from the germline V gene. V lost 5 bases, J lost 3 bases, and 7 bases stayed unmatched. DNA for the CDR3: TGTGCCAGCAGCCCGGGGCTAGCGGGAAAAGAGACCCAGTACTTC. It yields the protein CASSPGLAGKETQYF. The full variable domain, in which reference TRBV7-2 and TRBJ2-5 provide the parts outside the CDR3, is GAGVSQSPSNKVTEKGKDVELRCDPISGHTALYWYRQSLGQGLEFLIYFQGNSAPDKSGLPSDRFSAERTGGSVSTLTIQRTQQEDSAVYLCASSPGLAGKETQYFGPGTRLLVL.

V is TRBV14 and J is TRBJ1-2; D is uncertain. V was trimmed by 0 bases and J by 4 bases, leaving 12 bases between them. Per the germline V gene, CDR1 is SGHDN and CDR2 is FVKESK. The CDR3 consists of 15 residues. CDR3 residues: CASSQDGKETYGYTF. The CDR3 DNA is TGTGCCAGCAGCCAAGATGGGAAAGAAACCTATGGCTACACCTTC.

The chain carries TRBV7-2 and TRBJ2-5; maybe TRBD1 (6 bases). The V end lost 5 bases, the J end lost 2 bases, and 12 bases lay between the germline ends. CDR3 length equals 14 residues. Germline V gene sequence: CDR1 SGHTA, CDR2 FQGNSA. The CDR3 sequence is CASSHGTKQETQYF. CDR3 nucleotides: TGTGCCAGCAGCCACGGGACAAAACAAGAGACCCAGTACTTC.

V is TRBV20-1 and J is TRBJ2-1, with 8 bases that match TRBD2. This CDR3 region has 14 residues. The germline gives CDR1 DFQATT, CDR2 SNEGSKA (reference sequence). Trimming cost V 3 bases and J 9 bases; bases outside gene matches: 10. As DNA, the CDR3 is TGCAGTGCTAGTCGGGGGGGGCTAACCGGTGAGCAGTTCTTC. Its protein product is CSASRGGLTGEQFF.

The chain carries TRBV5-6 and TRBJ2-1; 8 nucleotides agree with TRBD2. CDR3 length equals 16 residues. The V gene end was trimmed by 2 bases and the J gene end by 4 bases; junction bases not matched to a gene: 8. CDR1 is SGHDT, CDR2 YYEEEE, per germline. The chain's CDR3 is CASSFFMGLGYNEQFF. CDR3 nucleotide sequence: TGTGCCAGCAGCTTTTTTATGGGACTAGGGTACAATGAGCAGTTCTTC.

The chain links TRBV2 to TRBJ2-3; TRBD2 agrees at 7 bases. Germline V gene data show CDR1 as SNHLY and CDR2 as FYNNEI. CDR3 length equals 15 residues. V trimming: 7 bases; J trimming: 2 bases; junction bases outside the gene matches: 9. CDR3: CASNGLVRDTDTQYF. The CDR3 nucleotides are TGTGCCAGCAATGGACTAGTTAGGGACACAGATACGCAGTATTTT.

The chain joins TRBV7-2 to TRBJ2-3; 7 bases line up with TRBD2. The germline V gene encodes CDR1 SGHTA and CDR2 FQGNSA. The CDR3 runs to 16 residues. The J segment lost 2 bases and the V segment lost 1 base, leaving 6 bases of the junction unmatched. The DNA of the CDR3 is TGTGCCAGCAGCTTAGTTGCGGGGGTACTCACAGATACGCAGTATTTT. It translates to CASSLVAGVLTDTQYF.

V is TRBV11-2 and J is TRBJ2-5; 7 nucleotides align to TRBD1. The V gene end was trimmed by 8 bases and the J gene end by 1 base; junction bases not matched to a gene: 10. Germline values: CDR1 SGHAT, CDR2 FQNNGV. The CDR3 is 15 amino acids. For the CDR3, the DNA is TGTGCCAGCTGCCTGGGGTCAGGGGGCCAAGAGACCCAGTACTTC. Its translation: CASCLGSGGQETQYF.

The chain carries TRBV20-1 and TRBJ2-5, with D possibly TRBD1 on 6 matching bases. The length of the CDR3 is 14 residues. Germline V gene sequence: CDR1 DFQATT, CDR2 SNEGSKA (reference sequence). Trimming shortened V by 1 base and J by 4 bases, and 13 bases separated the two germline ends. The CDR3 loop is CSARATGTTETQYF. In DNA form, the CDR3 reads TGCAGTGCTAGAGCCACCGGGACAACAGAGACCCAGTACTTC.

The sample holds a few counts of this clonotype. The chain joins TRBV2 to TRBJ2-7, with D unresolved. Germline CDR1 SNHLY, CDR2 FYNNEI. Trimming stripped 8 bases from V and 2 bases from J, with 7 bases between. CDR3 length: 11 amino acids. CDR3 coding DNA: TGTGCCAGCGGTTCCACCTACGAGCAGTACTTC. It specifies CASGSTYEQYF.